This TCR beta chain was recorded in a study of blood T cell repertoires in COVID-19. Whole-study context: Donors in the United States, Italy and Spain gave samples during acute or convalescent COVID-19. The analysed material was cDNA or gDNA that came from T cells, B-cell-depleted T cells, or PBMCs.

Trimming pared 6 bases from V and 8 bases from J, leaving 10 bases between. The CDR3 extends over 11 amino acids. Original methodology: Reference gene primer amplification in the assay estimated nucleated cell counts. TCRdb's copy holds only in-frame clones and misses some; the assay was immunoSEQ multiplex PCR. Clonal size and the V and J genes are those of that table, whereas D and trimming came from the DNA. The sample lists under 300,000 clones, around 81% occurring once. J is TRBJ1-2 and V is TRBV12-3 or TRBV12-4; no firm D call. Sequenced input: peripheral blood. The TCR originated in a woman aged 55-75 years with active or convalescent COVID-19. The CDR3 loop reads CASSPRFGYTF. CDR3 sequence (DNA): TGTGCCAGCAGCCCTCGGTTCGGCTACACCTTC.